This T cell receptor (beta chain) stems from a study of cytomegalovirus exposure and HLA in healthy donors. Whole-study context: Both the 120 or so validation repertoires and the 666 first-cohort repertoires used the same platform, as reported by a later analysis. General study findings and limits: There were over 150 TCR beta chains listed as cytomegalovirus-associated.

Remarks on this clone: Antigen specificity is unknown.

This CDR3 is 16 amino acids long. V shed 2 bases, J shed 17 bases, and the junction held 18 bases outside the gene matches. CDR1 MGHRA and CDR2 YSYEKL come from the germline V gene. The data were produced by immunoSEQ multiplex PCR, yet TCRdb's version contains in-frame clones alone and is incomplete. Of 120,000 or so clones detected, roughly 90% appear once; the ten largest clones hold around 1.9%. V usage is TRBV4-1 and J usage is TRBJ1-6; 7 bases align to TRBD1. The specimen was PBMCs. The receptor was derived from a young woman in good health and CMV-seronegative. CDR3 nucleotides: TGCGCCAGCAGCCAACAACCCCTTGGGACAGCAGTCCGGTTCCACTTT. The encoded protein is CASSQQPLGTAVRFHF.